These 10 T cell receptor beta chains originate from one sample sequenced in a study of Graves' ophthalmopathy and Graves' hyperthyroidism. RNA served as the template for amplifying TCR beta CDR3 regions. An initial RT-PCR round employing HTBI primers preceded a second-round multiplex PCR. TCRdb redid the calling of the multiplex PCR reads with MiXCR, one entry per CDR3 protein. In the table there are approximately 330,000 distinct CDR3 sequences, around a sixth of which are singletons. Material: peripheral blood. The receptor set was obtained from an adult man with Graves' ophthalmopathy.

This clonotype occurred many times. The chain combines TRBV6-1 with TRBJ2-5; TRBD2 matches at 9 bases. The CDR3 is 14 amino acids. With 6 bases clipped from V and 3 bases from J, the junction kept 5 bases outside the gene matches. Germline loops: CDR1 MNHNS, CDR2 SASEGT. The CDR3 region is CASSGAGGKETQYF. The CDR3 region has the DNA TGTGCCAGCAGCGGAGCGGGGGGAAAAGAGACCCAGTACTTC.

This clonotype was found many times. The gene calls are TRBV11-1 and TRBJ1-1; 11 nucleotides match TRBD1. CDR3 size: 16 residues. Germline values: CDR1 SGHAT, CDR2 FQDESV (reference sequence). Unmatched junction bases numbered 6, after V lost 0 bases and J lost 6 bases. The CDR3, as DNA: TGTGCCAGCAGCTTAGCCCCGGGACAGGGGGAGGCTGAAGCTTTCTTT. As protein: CASSLAPGQGEAEAFF.

Only a few counts were recorded for this clonotype. The chain links TRBV12-3 or TRBV12-4 to TRBJ1-1; no clear D. The CDR3 has 12 amino acids. Trimming removed 5 bases from V and 6 bases from J, with 10 bases in between. The CDR3 sequence is CASSTVASEAFF. The CDR3 coding sequence is TGTGCCAGCAGTACGGTGGCCTCTGAAGCTTTCTTT.

The V gene is TRBV15, the J gene TRBJ2-7; maybe TRBD2 (5 bases). V lost 1 base and J 0 bases, leaving 13 bases between the germline ends. Per the germline V gene, CDR1 is LNHNV and CDR2 is YYDKDF (reference sequence). CDR3 length: 16 residues. The DNA of the CDR3 is TGTGCCACCAGCAGAGTCCTAGCAGATCCCTCCTACGAGCAGTACTTC. Protein: CATSRVLADPSYEQYF.

This clonotype was counted many times. The chain joins TRBV7-6 to TRBJ1-3; D is ambiguous. This CDR3 comprises 14 residues. Germline lookup yields CDR1 SGHVS and CDR2 FNYEAQ. V lost 6 bases and J 6 bases, leaving 15 bases between the germline ends. The CDR3 here is CASSQSPGINTIYF. CDR3 bases: TGTGCCAGCAGTCAATCCCCCGGGATAAACACCATATATTTT. Looking up the rest from reference TRBV7-6 and TRBJ1-3 gives the full variable domain: GAGVSQSPRYKVTKRGQDVALRCDPISGHVSLYWYRQALGQGPEFLTYFNYEAQQDKSGLPNDRFSAERPEGSISTLTIQRTEQRDSAMYRCASSQSPGINTIYFGEGSWLTVV.

The chain joins TRBV12-3 or TRBV12-4 to TRBJ2-7; 12 positions match TRBD1. The junction had 4 bases not matched to a gene; V was cut back by 6 bases and J by 7 bases. The CDR3 has 13 residues. Here the CDR3 DNA reads TGTGCCAGCAGGGGACAGGGGGCAGGAGAGCAGTACTTC. Its translation: CASRGQGAGEQYF.

This clonotype was seen at least ten times. The chain combines TRBV18 with TRBJ2-4, with 8 bases matching TRBD1. From germline, CDR1 is KGHSH and CDR2 LQKENI. This CDR3 spans 13 amino acids. With 3 bases clipped from V and 6 bases from J, the junction kept 1 base outside the gene matches. The CDR3, as DNA: TGTGCCAGCTCACCCGACAGGGGAAACATTCAGTACTTC. Translation gives CASSPDRGNIQYF.

There are many counts of this clonotype. CDR3 bases: TGTGCCAGTAGTTTTTCGGGGACTGATGTGTACTTC. This codes for CASSFSGTDVYF. This chain links TRBV19 with TRBJ2-7; TRBD2 might be the D (6 bases). Germline assignment: CDR1 LNHDA and CDR2 SQIVND (reference sequence). Trimming removed 5 bases at V and 12 bases at J, with 17 bases between. This CDR3 contains 12 residues.

V is TRBV6-2 or TRBV6-3 and J is TRBJ2-2; the match to TRBD2 covers 11 bases. V was clipped by 0 bases and J by 5 bases; unmatched bases: 8. Germline V CDR1 and CDR2: MNHEY, SVGEGT. CDR3 length: 18 amino acids. The CDR3 sequence is CASSYSRLAGQLTGELFF. The CDR3 bases are TGTGCCAGCAGTTACTCGAGACTAGCGGGACAGCTAACCGGGGAGCTGTTTTTT.

The chain combines TRBV15 with TRBJ1-2; TRBD1 might be the D (5 bases). The germline V gene has CDR1 LNHNV and CDR2 YYDKDF (reference sequence). V lost 8 bases to trimming and J lost 4 bases, with 11 bases between them. The CDR3 loop spans 12 amino acids. The CDR3 loop is CATLDSAYGYTF. DNA for the CDR3: TGTGCCACCCTCGACAGTGCCTATGGCTACACCTTC.